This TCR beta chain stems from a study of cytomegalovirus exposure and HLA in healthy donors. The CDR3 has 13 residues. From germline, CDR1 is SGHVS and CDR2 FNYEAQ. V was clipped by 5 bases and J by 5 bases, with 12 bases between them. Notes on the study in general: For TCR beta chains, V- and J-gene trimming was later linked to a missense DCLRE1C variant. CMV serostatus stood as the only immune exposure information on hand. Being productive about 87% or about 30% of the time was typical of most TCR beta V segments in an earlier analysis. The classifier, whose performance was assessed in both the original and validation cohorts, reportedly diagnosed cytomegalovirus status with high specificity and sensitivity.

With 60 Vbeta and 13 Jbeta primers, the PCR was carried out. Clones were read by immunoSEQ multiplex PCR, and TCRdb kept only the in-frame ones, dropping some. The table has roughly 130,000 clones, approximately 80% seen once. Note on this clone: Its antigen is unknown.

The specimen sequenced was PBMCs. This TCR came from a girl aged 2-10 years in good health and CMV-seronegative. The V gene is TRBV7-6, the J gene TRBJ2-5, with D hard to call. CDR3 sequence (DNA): TGTGCCAGCAGCCGTAAAGCACGGGAGACCCAGTACTTC. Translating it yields CASSRKARETQYF.